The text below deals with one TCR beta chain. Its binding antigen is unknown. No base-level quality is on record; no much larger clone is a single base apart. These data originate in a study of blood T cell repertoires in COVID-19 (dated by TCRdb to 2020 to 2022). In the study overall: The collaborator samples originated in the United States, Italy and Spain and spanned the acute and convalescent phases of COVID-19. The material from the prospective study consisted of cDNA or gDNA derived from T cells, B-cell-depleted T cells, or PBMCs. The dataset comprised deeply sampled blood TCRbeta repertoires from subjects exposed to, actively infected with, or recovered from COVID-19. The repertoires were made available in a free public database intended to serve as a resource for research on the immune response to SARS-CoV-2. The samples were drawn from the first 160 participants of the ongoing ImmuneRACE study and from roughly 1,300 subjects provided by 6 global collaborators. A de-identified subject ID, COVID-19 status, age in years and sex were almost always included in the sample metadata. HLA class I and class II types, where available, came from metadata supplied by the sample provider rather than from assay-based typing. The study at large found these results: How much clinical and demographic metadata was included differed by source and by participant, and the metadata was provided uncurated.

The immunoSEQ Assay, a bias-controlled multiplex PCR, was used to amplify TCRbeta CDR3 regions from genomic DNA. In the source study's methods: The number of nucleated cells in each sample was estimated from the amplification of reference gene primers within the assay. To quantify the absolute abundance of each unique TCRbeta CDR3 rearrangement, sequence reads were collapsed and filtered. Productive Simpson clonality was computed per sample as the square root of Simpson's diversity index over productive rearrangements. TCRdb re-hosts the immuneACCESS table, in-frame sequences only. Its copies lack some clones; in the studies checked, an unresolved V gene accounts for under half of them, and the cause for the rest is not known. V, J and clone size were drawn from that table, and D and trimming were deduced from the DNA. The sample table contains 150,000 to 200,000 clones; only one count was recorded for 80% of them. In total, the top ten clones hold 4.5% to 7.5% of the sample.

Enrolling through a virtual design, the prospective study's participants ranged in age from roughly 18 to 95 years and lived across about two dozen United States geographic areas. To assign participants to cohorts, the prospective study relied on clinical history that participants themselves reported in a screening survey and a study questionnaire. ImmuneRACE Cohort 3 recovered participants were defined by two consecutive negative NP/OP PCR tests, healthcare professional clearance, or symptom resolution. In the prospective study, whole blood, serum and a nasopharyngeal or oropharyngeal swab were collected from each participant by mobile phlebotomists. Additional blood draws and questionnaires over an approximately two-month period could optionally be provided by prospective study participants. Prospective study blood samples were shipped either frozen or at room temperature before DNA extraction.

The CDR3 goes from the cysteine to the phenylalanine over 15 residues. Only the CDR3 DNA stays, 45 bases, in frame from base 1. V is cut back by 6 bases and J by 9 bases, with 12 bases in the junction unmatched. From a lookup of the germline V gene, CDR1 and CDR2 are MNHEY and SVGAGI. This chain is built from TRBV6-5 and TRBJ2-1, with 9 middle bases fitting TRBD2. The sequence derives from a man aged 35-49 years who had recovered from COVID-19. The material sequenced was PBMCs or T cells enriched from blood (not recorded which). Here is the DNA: TGTGCCAGCAGATACGGGCGGGGGGGCCGTGTTGAGCAGTTCTTC. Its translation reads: CASRYGRGGRVEQFF.